This T cell receptor beta chain was recorded in a study of blood T cell repertoires in COVID-19. Profiled with immunoSEQ multiplex PCR; TCRdb holds only in-frame clones, not every one. The table shows 87,000 or so clones, with around 86% occurring only once. Trimming left V 1 base short and J 3 bases short, with 7 bases between. This CDR3 is built from 13 residues. CDR1 and CDR2 (germline): SSHAT, FNYEAQ (reference sequence). The TCR was taken from a middle-aged man with acute or convalescent COVID-19. This sequence joins TRBV7-7 and TRBJ2-7, with D possibly being TRBD1 (6 bases). The material sequenced was peripheral blood. The CDR3 bases are TGTGCCAGCAGCTTAGGAGGGGGCTACGAGCAGTACTTC. This gives the protein CASSLGGGYEQYF.